This T cell receptor (beta chain) comes out of a study of beta chain features in type 1 diabetes. V lost 5 bases and J lost 9, with 17 bases in between. The CDR3 covers 13 residues. Germline V gives CDR1 SGHAT, CDR2 FQNNGV. This clone was counted between two and nine times. cDNA synthesis used the whole RNA isolate, giving expressed TCRB sequences. Sequencing was performed with immunoSEQ multiplex PCR; in TCRdb, only in-frame clones are kept and a portion is missing. The sample consists of under 450,000 clones, more than 11% of them appearing once. This rearrangement joins TRBV11-2 to TRBJ2-7; a possible D gene is TRBD2 (5 bases). Sequencing was done on a sample of naive CD4+ T cells from blood. The clonotype originates from a man younger than 40 in good health. The CDR3 loop is CASSPGKEESQYV. Written as DNA, the CDR3 is TGTGCCAGCAGCCCTGGGAAGGAGGAGTCGCAGTACGTC.